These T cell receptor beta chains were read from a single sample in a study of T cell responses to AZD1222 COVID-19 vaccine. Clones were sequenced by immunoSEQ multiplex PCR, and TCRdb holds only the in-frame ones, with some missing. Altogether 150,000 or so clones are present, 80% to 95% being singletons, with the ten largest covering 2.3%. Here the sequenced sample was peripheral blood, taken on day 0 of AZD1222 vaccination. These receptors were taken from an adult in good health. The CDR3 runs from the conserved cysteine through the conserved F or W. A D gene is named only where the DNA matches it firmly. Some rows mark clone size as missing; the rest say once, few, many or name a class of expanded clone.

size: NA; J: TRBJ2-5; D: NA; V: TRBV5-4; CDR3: CASSPDGSQETQYF; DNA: TGTGCCAGCAGCCCCGACGGGAGCCAAGAGACCCAGTACTTC
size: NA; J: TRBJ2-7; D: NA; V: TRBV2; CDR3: CASSGGGIYYEQYF; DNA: TGTGCCAGCAGTGGTGGCGGGATTTACTACGAGCAGTACTTC
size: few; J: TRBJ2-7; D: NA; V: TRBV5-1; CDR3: CASSLGYEQYF; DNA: TGCGCCAGCAGCTTAGGGTACGAGCAGTACTTC
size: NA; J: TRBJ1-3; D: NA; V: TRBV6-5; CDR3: CASSRERGSGNTIYF; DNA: TGTGCCAGCAGCCGGGAGAGGGGCTCTGGAAACACCATATATTTT
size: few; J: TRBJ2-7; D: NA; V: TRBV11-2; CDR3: CASTSLGVSSYEQYF; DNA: TGTGCCAGCACCTCTCTAGGCGTCTCCTCCTACGAGCAGTACTTC
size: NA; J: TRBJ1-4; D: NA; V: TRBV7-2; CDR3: CASSLSARNEKLFF; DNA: TGTGCCAGCAGCTTGTCAGCCCGAAATGAAAAACTGTTTTTT
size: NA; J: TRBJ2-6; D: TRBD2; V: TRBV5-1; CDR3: CASSLRETSGRSSGANVLTF; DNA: TGCGCCAGCAGCTTAAGAGAGACTAGCGGGAGGTCCTCTGGGGCCAACGTCCTGACTTTC
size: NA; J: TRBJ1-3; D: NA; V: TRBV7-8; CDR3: CASSLGAGMLSGNTIYF; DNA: TGTGCCAGCAGCTTAGGGGCAGGGATGCTCTCTGGAAACACCATATATTTT
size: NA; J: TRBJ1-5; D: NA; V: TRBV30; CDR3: CAWRVGDQPQHF; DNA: TGTGCCTGGAGGGTGGGGGATCAGCCCCAGCATTTT
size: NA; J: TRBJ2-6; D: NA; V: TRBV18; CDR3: CASLREDGSGANVLTF; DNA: TGTGCCAGCTTGAGGGAGGATGGCTCTGGGGCCAACGTCCTGACTTTC
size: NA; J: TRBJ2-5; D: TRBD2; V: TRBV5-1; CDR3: CASSFPIAGGNQETQYF; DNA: TGCGCCAGCAGCTTCCCGATAGCGGGGGGTAATCAAGAGACCCAGTACTTC
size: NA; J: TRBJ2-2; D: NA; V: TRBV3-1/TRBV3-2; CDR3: CASSQDRGRGNTGELFF; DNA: TGTGCCAGCAGCCAAGATCGGGGCCGGGGAAACACCGGGGAGCTGTTTTTT
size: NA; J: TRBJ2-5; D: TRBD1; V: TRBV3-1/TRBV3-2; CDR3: CASSQGGQGETQYF; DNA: TGTGCCAGCAGCCAAGGGGGACAGGGAGAGACCCAGTACTTC
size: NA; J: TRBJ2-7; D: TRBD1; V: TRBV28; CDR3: CASSPGQGAREQYF; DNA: TGTGCCAGCAGCCCGGGACAGGGGGCGCGCGAGCAGTACTTC
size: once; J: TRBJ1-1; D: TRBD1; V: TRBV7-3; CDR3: CASSLPGQSNTEAFF; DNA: TGTGCCAGCAGCCTACCGGGACAGTCGAACACTGAAGCTTTCTTT
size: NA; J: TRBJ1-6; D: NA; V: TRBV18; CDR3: CASAGTNGNSPLHF; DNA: TGTGCCAGCGCCGGGACAAATGGCAATTCACCCCTCCACTTT
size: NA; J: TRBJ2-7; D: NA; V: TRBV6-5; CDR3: CASGETGFYEQYF; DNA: TGTGCGTCGGGCGAGACAGGATTCTACGAGCAGTACTTC